These 4 T cell receptor beta chains share one sample of origin, sequenced in a study of chemoradiotherapy in HPV16-positive cancers. Assay: immunoSEQ multiplex PCR; the TCRdb copy retains only in-frame clones and omits some. The sample consists of under 8,000 clones, about two thirds of them appearing once. The sample consisted of tumor tissue, taken from a patient who underwent chemoradiotherapy. The receptors were gathered from a human donor with HPV-associated anogenital cancer.

This clone was detected once. The chain has TRBV6-4 and TRBJ1-2; 7 positions match TRBD1. With V trimmed by 4 bases and J by 4 bases, 3 bases remained unmatched. CDR1 and CDR2 from the germline V gene are MRHNA and SNTAGT. The length of the CDR3 is 13 residues. The CDR3 nucleotides read TGTGCCAGCAGTGCGACAGGGTCCTATGGCTACACCTTC. Protein sequence: CASSATGSYGYTF.

The chain carries TRBV5-1 and TRBJ1-2; weak D call: TRBD1 (5 bases). Trimming took 4 bases from V and 2 from J, leaving 21 bases between them. This CDR3 is 17 amino acids long. Germline CDR1 and CDR2: SGHRS and YFSETQ. In DNA, the CDR3 is TGCGCCAGCAGCATCTCCGGGGGGGTAGGGCCCAACTATGGCTACACCTTC. Translating gives CASSISGGVGPNYGYTF.

V and J are TRBV14 and TRBJ2-1; D perhaps matches TRBD2 (5 bases). CDR1 and CDR2 (germline): SGHDN, FVKESK. CDR3 length: 15 residues. The V end was cut by 4 bases, the J end by 0 bases, with 10 bases between. CDR3 DNA sequence: TGTGCCAGCAGCCCCGAGCGGAGCTCCTACAATGAGCAGTTCTTC. Amino acids: CASSPERSSYNEQFF.

This clone was counted only a few times. This chain uses TRBV9 with TRBJ1-2, with TRBD1 identical over 10 bases. V was pared by 0 bases and J by 2 bases, with 7 bases of the junction left unmatched. CDR3 length: 17 residues. Germline V gene data show CDR1 as SGDLS and CDR2 as YYNGEE. Here the CDR3 reads CASSVGGTGVPNYGYTF. In nucleotides, the CDR3 is TGTGCCAGCAGCGTAGGGGGGACAGGGGTTCCGAACTATGGCTACACCTTC.